This TCR beta chain was obtained from a study of cytomegalovirus exposure and HLA in healthy donors. The CDR3 covers 14 residues. Germline assignment: CDR1 LGHNA and CDR2 YNFKEQ. Unmatched junction bases numbered 5, after V lost 3 bases and J lost 7 bases. Produced via immunoSEQ multiplex PCR; TCRdb's table is partial and in-frame only. There are 95,000 to 150,000 clones in the sample; about 96% occur only once, and around 1.7% lies in the top ten. The sample comprised PBMCs. V and J are TRBV4-2 and TRBJ1-5; 8 bases fit TRBD1. The source of this sequence is a man aged 18 to 35 in good health and CMV-seronegative. The CDR3 protein is CASSHDRGSQPQHF. In DNA form, the CDR3 reads TGTGCCAGCAGCCATGACAGGGGATCCCAGCCCCAGCATTTT.